This TCR beta chain was observed in a study of blood T cell repertoires in COVID-19. On the study more broadly: Acute and convalescent COVID-19 specimens originated in the United States, Italy and Spain. T cells, B-cell-depleted T cells, or PBMCs provided the cDNA or gDNA that served as material.

The V gene lost 0 bases and the J gene lost 5 bases, with 7 bases spanning the gap. Germline CDR1 is MNHEY and CDR2 is SVGEGT. This CDR3 comprises 13 residues. Data came from immunoSEQ multiplex PCR; TCRdb stores just in-frame clones and leaves some out. The sample shows roughly 120,000 clones, roughly 80% of them seen only once. The sequenced sample consisted of peripheral blood. The origin of this receptor is a woman aged 40 to 50 with acute or convalescent COVID-19. The rearrangement joins TRBV6-2 or TRBV6-3 to TRBJ1-2; D gene unclear. The CDR3 DNA reads TGTGCCAGCAGTTACTCGTCCAGGTATGGCTACACCTTC. It yields the protein CASSYSSRYGYTF.